Shown below are 9 T cell receptor beta chains from a single sample sequenced in a study of CD8+ T cells in alopecia areata. It was cDNA, reverse transcribed from extracted RNA, that served as the sequencing template. Method: immunoSEQ multiplex PCR; TCRdb's copy keeps in-frame clones and lacks some. The table has fewer than 90,000 clones, about 53% seen once. The material sequenced was NKG2D-high CD8+ T cells sorted from blood. Every receptor here comes from a human donor with alopecia areata.

This clone was seen more than once but under ten times. V is TRBV29-1 and J is TRBJ1-2; 10 bases are shared with TRBD1. Losses at the gene ends were 4 bases for V and 2 bases for J; bases not matched to a gene: 4. This CDR3 region has 14 residues. In germline, CDR1 is SQVTM, CDR2 ANQGSEA. CDR3 nucleotides: TGCAGCGTTGTCGGGACAGGGGAAAACTATGGCTACACCTTC. Protein sequence: CSVVGTGENYGYTF.

This clone was observed once. This chain joins TRBV29-1 and TRBJ2-3; D is tentatively TRBD1 or TRBD2 (5 bases each). The V end lost 8 bases, the J end lost 0 bases, and 15 bases lay between the germline ends. This CDR3 has 14 amino acids. The V gene's germline CDR1 is SQVTM and CDR2 ANQGSEA. The CDR3 bases are TGCAGCTCCCAGCCTGGGGGTAGCACAGATACGCAGTATTTT. Translating gives CSSQPGGSTDTQYF.

This sequence joins TRBV2 and TRBJ1-6; D perhaps matches TRBD1 (6 bases). This CDR3 has 15 residues. Trimming stripped 1 base from V and 8 bases from J, with 12 bases between. In germline, CDR1 is SNHLY, CDR2 FYNNEI. The CDR3 sequence: CASSEGGTWDSPLHF. The CDR3 DNA sequence: TGTGCCAGCAGTGAAGGGGGGACATGGGATTCACCCCTCCACTTT.

The genes are TRBV4-1 and TRBJ1-1; D not resolved. Germline lookup yields CDR1 MGHRA and CDR2 YSYEKL. The V gene lost 1 base and the J gene lost 0 bases, with 3 bases spanning the gap. The CDR3 has 13 amino acids. CDR3 amino acids: CASSQVVNTEAFF. CDR3 coding DNA: TGCGCCAGCAGCCAAGTGGTGAACACTGAAGCTTTCTTT.

This clone showed up just once. No conserved phenylalanine or tryptophan ends this CDR3, so it is likely a read error. The DNA is left out, because the CDR3 cannot be placed on it with certainty; the CDR3 is given as TCRdb lists it. This sequence joins TRBV11-2 and TRBJ1-1. From its first to its last residue, the CDR3 has 8 amino acids. Germline V CDR1 and CDR2: SGHAT, FQNNGV. CDR3 in amino acids: CASSPRSI.

The J gene is TRBJ2-7, the V gene TRBV9, with 9 bases that match TRBD2. The CDR3 consists of 13 residues. Germline V CDR1 and CDR2: SGDLS, YYNGEE. With 1 base clipped from V and 6 bases from J, the junction kept 2 bases outside the gene matches. CDR3 loop: CASSVSSGAEQYF. CDR3 nucleotides: TGTGCCAGCAGCGTATCTAGCGGGGCCGAGCAGTACTTC.

This chain connects TRBV19 to TRBJ2-7, with 9 bases aligning to TRBD1. V lost 7 bases and J lost 7; bases outside the gene matches: 5. This CDR3 has 12 residues. Per germline, CDR1 LNHDA and CDR2 SQIVND (reference sequence). The CDR3 here is CASIGGTGEQYF. The CDR3, as DNA: TGTGCCAGTATCGGGGGGACAGGGGAGCAGTACTTC.

This chain links TRBV10-2 with TRBJ2-2; D is perhaps TRBD2 (5 bases). V lost 0 bases, J lost 6 bases, and 11 bases lay in between. Germline values: CDR1 WSHSY, CDR2 SAAADI. This CDR3 is built from 15 residues. CDR3 loop: CASSESRASAGELFF. The CDR3 DNA sequence: TGCGCCAGCAGTGAGTCGAGGGCATCTGCCGGGGAGCTGTTTTTT.

The chain uses TRBV2 and TRBJ2-7, with TRBD1 matching over 7 bases. The CDR3 length is 13 residues. CDR1 and CDR2 from the germline V gene are SNHLY and FYNNEI. After removal of 5 bases from V and 4 bases from J, the junction contained 5 bases not matched to a gene. The CDR3 bases are TGTGCCAGCAGTACCTCAGGGGGTTACGAGCAGTACTTC. This translates into CASSTSGGYEQYF.